This T cell receptor beta chain was found in a study of T cell changes during pregnancy in multiple sclerosis. After removal of 8 bases from V and 3 bases from J, the junction contained 5 bases not matched to a gene. The CDR3 has 14 amino acids. Germline V gene sequence: CDR1 MNHEY, CDR2 SMNVEV (reference sequence). Clones were read by immunoSEQ multiplex PCR, and TCRdb kept only the in-frame ones, dropping some. The sample consists of approximately 40,000 clones, 90% to 95% of them appearing once. The chain carries TRBV27 and TRBJ2-3; 10 bases are a match to TRBD2. The sequence derives from a female donor with multiple sclerosis, enrolled in a pregnancy study. Specimen: CD8+ T cells from peripheral blood mononuclear cells, collected in the third trimester of pregnancy. This chain's CDR3 is CASGGLAETDTQYF. CDR3 nucleotide sequence: TGTGCCAGCGGCGGACTAGCGGAGACAGATACGCAGTATTTT.